This T cell receptor (beta chain) is from a study of T cells in Graves' hyperthyroidism and ophthalmopathy. From RNA transcripts, TCR beta CDR3 regions were amplified. HTBI primers were the set used in a first-round RT-PCR of the TCR CDR3. TCRdb used MiXCR to reprocess the multiplex PCR reads, holding one entry per CDR3 protein. The table includes approximately 400,000 distinct CDR3 sequences, roughly 19% detected once. This clonotype was detected ten times or more. Its antigen is still unknown. The CDR3 length is 17 residues. Germline trimming cut 6 bases from V and 1 base from J; bases unmatched to any gene: 13. CDR1 and CDR2 (germline): MDHEN, SYDVKM. Absence of ophthalmopathy progression within 18 months defined stable Graves' hyperthyroidism. Study results and caveats: The blood repertoire included most of the expanded thyroid clonotypes above 0.001.

This receptor was taken from a woman aged 18-29 years with Graves' hyperthyroidism. The gene calls are TRBV28 and TRBJ2-5, with 8 bases identical to TRBD2. Material: blood. Written as DNA, the CDR3 is TGTGCCAGCAGCCCGCAAGGGCTAGCGGGTGTCCAAGAGACCCAGTACTTC. It yields the protein CASSPQGLAGVQETQYF.